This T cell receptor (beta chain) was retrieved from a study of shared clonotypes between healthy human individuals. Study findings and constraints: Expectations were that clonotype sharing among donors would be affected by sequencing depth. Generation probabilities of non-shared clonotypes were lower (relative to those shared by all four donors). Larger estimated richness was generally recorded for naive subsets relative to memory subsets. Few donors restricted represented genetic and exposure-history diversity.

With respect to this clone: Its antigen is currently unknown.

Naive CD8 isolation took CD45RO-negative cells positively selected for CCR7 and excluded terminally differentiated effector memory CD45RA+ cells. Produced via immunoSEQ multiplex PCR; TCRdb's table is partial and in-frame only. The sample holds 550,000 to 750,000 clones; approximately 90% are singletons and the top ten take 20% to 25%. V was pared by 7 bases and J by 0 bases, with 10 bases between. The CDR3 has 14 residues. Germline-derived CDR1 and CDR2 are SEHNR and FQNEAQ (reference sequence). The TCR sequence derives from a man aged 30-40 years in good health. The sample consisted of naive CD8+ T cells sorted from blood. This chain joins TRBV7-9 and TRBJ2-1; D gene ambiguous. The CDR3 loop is CASNPERSYNEQFF. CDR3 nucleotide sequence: TGTGCCAGCAACCCCGAGCGCTCCTACAATGAGCAGTTCTTC.